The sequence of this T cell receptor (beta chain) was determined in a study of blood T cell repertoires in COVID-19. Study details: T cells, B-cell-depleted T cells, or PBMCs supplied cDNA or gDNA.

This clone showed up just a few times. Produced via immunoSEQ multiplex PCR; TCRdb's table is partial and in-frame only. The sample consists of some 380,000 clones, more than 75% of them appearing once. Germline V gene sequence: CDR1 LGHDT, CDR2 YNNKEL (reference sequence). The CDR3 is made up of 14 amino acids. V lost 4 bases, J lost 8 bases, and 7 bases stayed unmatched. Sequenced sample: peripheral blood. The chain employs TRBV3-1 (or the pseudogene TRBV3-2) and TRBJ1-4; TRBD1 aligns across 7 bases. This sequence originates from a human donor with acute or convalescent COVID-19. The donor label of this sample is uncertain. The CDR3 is CASSPTTGWEKLFF. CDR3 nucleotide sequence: TGTGCCAGCAGCCCCACGACAGGGTGGGAAAAACTGTTTTTT.